Following are 28 T cell receptor beta chains from one sample sequenced in a study of vaccination effects on CD4 cells after COVID-19. Sequencing used immunoSEQ multiplex PCR; TCRdb keeps in-frame clones, though not all of them. Altogether about 9,700 clones are present, under 80% being singletons, with the ten largest covering 10% to 11%. Culture proceeded for 10 days, and CD4+ T cells were then isolated. Two-dose vaccination with either BNT162b2 or mRNA-1273 was given to the participants. Antigens of these TCRs are unknown. The material was CD4+ T cells from PBMCs cultured without peptide, obtained after COVID-19 vaccination. The receptor source for this set is a human donor who received a COVID-19 vaccine.

The CDR3 region has the DNA TGTGCCACCAGTGAGAGGAGGGACAGGGACCTTGCAACTAATGAAAAACTGTTTTTT. Translating gives CATSERRDRDLATNEKLFF. The chain recombines TRBV24-1 with TRBJ1-4; 9 bases line up with TRBD1. V dropped 4 bases and J dropped 0; count of bases not matched to a gene: 11. CDR3 length: 19 residues. Germline CDR1 is KGHDR and CDR2 is SFDVKD.

This chain links TRBV5-1 with TRBJ1-2; D may be TRBD1 (6 bases). CDR3 length: 15 residues. The germline gives CDR1 SGHRS, CDR2 YFSETQ. Trimming removed 6 bases from V and 5 bases from J, with 20 bases in between. In nucleotides, the CDR3 is TGCGCCAGCACTAAAGACTCAGGGGACTTATATGGCTACACCTTC. Protein sequence: CASTKDSGDLYGYTF.

This clone was seen just once. The chain couples TRBV28 to TRBJ2-4, with a tentative D call TRBD2 (6 bases). Germline loops: CDR1 MDHEN, CDR2 SYDVKM. V was cut by 6 bases and J by 10 bases, with 28 bases left in between. The CDR3 covers 17 residues. The CDR3 nucleotides read TGTGCCAGCAGCGTTTATATTTCGGGCCCCCGAGGGAGGATTCAGTACTTC. Its translation is CASSVYISGPRGRIQYF. Combining the CDR3 with reference TRBV28 and TRBJ2-4 gives the whole variable domain DVKVTQSSRYLVKRTGEKVFLECVQDMDHENMFWYRQDPGLGLRLIYFSYDVKMKEKGDIPEGYSVSREKKERFSLILESASTNQTSMYLCASSVYISGPRGRIQYFGAGTRLSVL.

The rearrangement links TRBV3-1 (or the pseudogene TRBV3-2) to TRBJ2-3, with D uncertain. CDR1 and CDR2 (germline): LGHDT, YNNKEL (reference sequence). V lost 8 bases and J 4 bases, leaving 7 bases between the germline ends. The CDR3 has 11 amino acids. The CDR3 reads CASGFSDTQYF. CDR3 bases: TGTGCCAGCGGGTTCTCAGATACGCAGTATTTT.

The chain carries TRBV7-3 and TRBJ2-3; D is possibly TRBD2 (7 bases). The CDR3 consists of 16 residues. Germline CDR1 SGHTA, CDR2 FQGTGA. V lost 5 bases to trimming and J lost 1 base, with 16 bases between them. CDR3 DNA: TGTGCCAGCAGCCCCGGGGGGCTACCCCGCACAGATACGCAGTATTTT. This sequence encodes CASSPGGLPRTDTQYF.

This chain uses TRBV5-4 with TRBJ1-2; D unresolved. Germline CDR1 is SGHNT and CDR2 is YYREEE (reference sequence). The CDR3 runs to 16 residues. Trimming stripped 0 bases from V and 0 bases from J, with 12 bases between. In DNA, the CDR3 is TGTGCCAGCAGCTTGGGGCCCGGAGGAGCTAACTATGGCTACACCTTC. This gives the protein CASSLGPGGANYGYTF.

The rearrangement joins TRBV3-1 (or the pseudogene TRBV3-2) to TRBJ2-2, with D perhaps matching TRBD1 (5 bases). The V end lost 2 bases, the J end lost 4 bases, and 14 bases lay between the germline ends. The CDR3 sequence is 16 residues long. Germline CDR1 and CDR2: LGHDT and YNNKEL (reference sequence). CDR3 bases: TGTGCCAGCAGCCAACTCGTGAAGGGGATCACCGGGGAGCTGTTTTTT. It translates to CASSQLVKGITGELFF.

The chain combines TRBV20-1 with TRBJ2-7; no clear D gene. Trimming shortened V by 0 bases and J by 13 bases, and 13 bases separated the two germline ends. Germline V CDR1 and CDR2: DFQATT, SNEGSKA (reference sequence). This CDR3 region has 11 residues. DNA for the CDR3: TGCAGTGCTAGAGAGGGCCTACTACGCTACTTC. Its protein product is CSAREGLLRYF.

This clone has only one observation. V and J are TRBV5-8 and TRBJ1-1, with TRBD1 matching over 8 bases. From germline, CDR1 is SGHTS and CDR2 YDEGEE. V was pared by 2 bases and J by 6 bases, with 9 bases of the junction left unmatched. The CDR3 is made up of 15 amino acids. The CDR3 sequence is CASSFRQGISAEAFF. In DNA, the CDR3 is TGTGCCAGCAGCTTTCGACAGGGGATAAGCGCTGAAGCTTTCTTT.

J is TRBJ2-1 and V is TRBV5-1; the D is unclear. V lost 4 bases and J lost 7, with 9 bases in between. The CDR3 runs 12 residues. Germline CDR1 is SGHRS and CDR2 is YFSETQ. The CDR3 protein is CASSPQLNEQFF. The DNA of the CDR3 is TGCGCCAGCAGCCCACAGCTAAATGAGCAGTTCTTC. Drawing the rest from reference TRBV5-1 and TRBJ2-1, the complete variable domain is KAGVTQTPRYLIKTRGQQVTLSCSPISGHRSVSWYQQTPGQGLQFLFEYFSETQRNKGNFPGRFSGRQFSNSRSEMNVSTLELGDSALYLCASSPQLNEQFFGPGTRLTVL.

This clone was recorded once. V is TRBV9 and J is TRBJ2-7, with 7 bases aligning to TRBD2. CDR1 and CDR2 from the germline V gene are SGDLS and YYNGEE. The CDR3 spans 15 residues. Trimming took 0 bases from V and 3 from J; bases not matched to a gene: 6. CDR3 DNA sequence: TGTGCCAGCAGCGTAGCCGCGGGAGCCTTCTACGAGCAGTACTTC. It yields the protein CASSVAAGAFYEQYF.

The count of this clone is one. The chain recombines TRBV15 with TRBJ1-3, with D uncertain. The V end lost 0 bases, the J end lost 2 bases, and 8 bases lay between the germline ends. Germline-derived CDR1 and CDR2 are LNHNV and YYDKDF (reference sequence). There are 15 residues in the CDR3. The CDR3 nucleotides read TGTGCCACCAGCAGAGATCTTTCCACTGGAAACACCATATATTTT. Its translation: CATSRDLSTGNTIYF.

As regards this clone: Sequence at one end of the junction differs from germline and may be a read error. The V gene is TRBV7-7, the J gene TRBJ2-5; D not resolved. Germline V gives CDR1 SSHAT, CDR2 FNYEAQ (reference sequence). This CDR3 comprises 13 residues. DNA for the CDR3: TGTGCTAGCAGCTTAGAGAGGAAAGGGACCCAGTACTTC. Translated, it gives CASSLERKGTQYF.

The chain recombines TRBV5-1 with TRBJ1-1; D ambiguous. Trimming took off 0 bases at V and 0 bases at J, with 9 bases between the two ends. The germline CDR1 and CDR2 sequences are SGHRS and YFSETQ. This CDR3 contains 15 residues. In nucleotides, the CDR3 is TGCGCCAGCAGCTTGGATCCTGCCATGAACACTGAAGCTTTCTTT. Amino acids: CASSLDPAMNTEAFF.

The rearrangement uses TRBV4-2 and TRBJ1-2, with TRBD1 matching over 8 bases. The CDR3 is made up of 14 amino acids. Unmatched junction bases numbered 2, after V lost 0 bases and J lost 5 bases. CDR1 LGHNA and CDR2 YNFKEQ come from the germline V gene. CDR3 protein: CASSQDWTGYGYTF. The DNA for the CDR3 is TGTGCCAGCAGCCAAGACTGGACAGGGTATGGCTACACCTTC.

The chain uses TRBV19 and TRBJ1-1; 7 positions match TRBD1. The CDR3 covers 15 residues. Germline loops: CDR1 LNHDA, CDR2 SQIVND (reference sequence). V gave up 10 bases and J gave up 1 base; unmatched junction bases: 12. The CDR3 here is CATGQGGLGNTEAFF. The CDR3 nucleotides are TGTGCCACCGGCCAGGGGGGCTTGGGGAACACTGAAGCTTTCTTT.

The chain has TRBV19 and TRBJ1-2; TRBD1 matches 9 bases. CDR1 is LNHDA and CDR2 is SQIVND in the germline V gene (reference sequence). J gave up 4 bases and V 7 bases, and 7 bases lay outside the gene matches. There are 14 residues in the CDR3. The CDR3 loop is CASIGTGTIYGYTF. The CDR3 DNA is TGTGCCAGTATTGGGACAGGGACCATCTATGGCTACACCTTC.

The chain carries TRBV6-1 and TRBJ2-1, with 11 bases lining up with TRBD2. The CDR3 totals 16 residues. The germline V gene has CDR1 MNHNS and CDR2 SASEGT. V shed 4 bases and J 4 bases; nucleotides not matched to a gene: 6. The CDR3 loop reads CASSALAGVGYNEQFF. The CDR3, as DNA: TGTGCCAGCAGTGCACTAGCGGGAGTAGGGTACAATGAGCAGTTCTTC.

The chain is built from TRBV7-9 and TRBJ2-1; TRBD1 or TRBD2 may be the D gene (6 bases each). In germline, CDR1 is SEHNR, CDR2 FQNEAQ (reference sequence). V lost 4 bases, J lost 7 bases, and 11 bases lay in between. CDR3 length: 13 amino acids. CDR3 sequence (DNA): TGTGCCAGCAGCTCAATAGGGGGGAATGAGCAGTTCTTC. This codes for CASSSIGGNEQFF. Supplemented by reference TRBV7-9 and TRBJ2-1, the full variable domain reads DTGVSQNPRHKITKRGQNVTFRCDPISEHNRLYWYRQTLGQGPEFLTYFQNEAQLEKSRLLSDRFSAERPKGSFSTLEIQRTEQGDSAMYLCASSSIGGNEQFFGPGTRLTVL.

This rearrangement joins TRBV7-2 to TRBJ1-2; tentative D call: TRBD1 (6 bases). CDR3 length equals 17 residues. V dropped 5 bases and J dropped 5 bases, with 24 bases sitting between them. In germline, CDR1 is SGHTA, CDR2 FQGNSA. For the CDR3, the DNA is TGTGCCAGCAGCCGCCGCACAGGGCGTCCCGGGGGTTATGGCTACACCTTC. This codes for CASSRRTGRPGGYGYTF.

This chain connects TRBV7-8 to TRBJ2-5, with D possibly matching TRBD1 (6 bases). The germline V gene encodes CDR1 SGHVS and CDR2 FQNEAQ. CDR3 length: 13 residues. V was cut by 5 bases and J by 4 bases, with 11 bases left in between. The CDR3 region is CASSVQGRETQYF. In DNA, the CDR3 is TGTGCCAGCAGCGTACAGGGTCGAGAGACCCAGTACTTC. Drawing the rest from reference TRBV7-8 and TRBJ2-5, the complete variable domain is GAGVSQSPRYKVAKRGQDVALRCDPISGHVSLFWYQQALGQGPEFLTYFQNEAQLDKSGLPSDRFFAERPEGSVSTLKIQRTQQEDSAVYLCASSVQGRETQYFGPGTRLLVL.

The chain has TRBV27 and TRBJ1-2; 7 bases map to TRBD1. V was pared by 5 bases and J by 0 bases, with 3 bases of the junction left unmatched. The germline gives CDR1 MNHEY, CDR2 SMNVEV (reference sequence). The CDR3 length is 14 residues. The CDR3 is CASSGGTANYGYTF. The CDR3 region has the DNA TGTGCCAGCAGTGGAGGGACAGCTAACTATGGCTACACCTTC.

The gene calls are TRBV5-5 and TRBJ2-1; 15 bases align to TRBD2. J lost 4 bases, V lost 4 bases, and 0 bases had no gene match. In germline, CDR1 is SGHKS, CDR2 YYEKEE (reference sequence). The CDR3 totals 15 residues. Here the CDR3 reads CASSGLAGGYNEQFF. For the CDR3, the DNA is TGTGCCAGCAGCGGACTAGCGGGAGGGTACAATGAGCAGTTCTTC.

The chain recombines TRBV28 with TRBJ2-3; D not resolved. This CDR3 spans 15 amino acids. Germline V gene data show CDR1 as MDHEN and CDR2 as SYDVKM. V was pared by 2 bases and J by 0 bases, with 9 bases between. The CDR3 region is CASSLAVPSTDTQYF. Written as DNA, the CDR3 is TGTGCCAGCAGTTTAGCGGTTCCTAGCACAGATACGCAGTATTTT.

The gene calls are TRBV6-6 and TRBJ2-7; 14 bases agree with TRBD2. The CDR3 is 16 amino acids. The germline V gene has CDR1 MNHNY and CDR2 SVGAGI (reference sequence). The V segment lost 6 bases and the J segment 7 bases; nucleotides outside the gene matches: 11. The CDR3, as DNA: TGTGCCAGCAGCCCCCCGGGACTAGCGGGAGAGGGTGAGCAGTACTTC. It encodes CASSPPGLAGEGEQYF.

The DNA of the CDR3 is TGTGCCAGCAGTTTACAGGGAGAGGGGAGCGGCTACACCTTC. Its translation: CASSLQGEGSGYTF. The chain carries TRBV6-2 or TRBV6-3 and TRBJ1-2, with a tentative D call TRBD1 (6 bases). Germline CDR1 MNHEY, CDR2 SVGEGT. This CDR3 has 14 amino acids. V dropped 4 bases and J dropped 8 bases, with 17 bases sitting between them.

This chain joins TRBV5-1 and TRBJ2-7; D may be TRBD1 or TRBD2 (5 bases each). With 4 bases removed from V and 2 bases from J, the gap between germline ends came to 13 bases. The CDR3 contains 14 residues. The germline CDR1 and CDR2 sequences are SGHRS and YFSETQ. Here the CDR3 DNA reads TGCGCCAGCAGCGGGACGACGGGTCCCTACGAGCAGTACTTC. Residues: CASSGTTGPYEQYF.

In this sample, this clone turned up a few times. The chain is built from TRBV5-1 and TRBJ1-2; a possible D gene is TRBD1 (6 bases). Germline assignment: CDR1 SGHRS and CDR2 YFSETQ. The V gene lost 3 bases and the J gene lost 4 bases, with 10 bases spanning the gap. CDR3 length equals 13 residues. The CDR3 nucleotides read TGCGCCAGCAGCTACGGGACAAGCTATGGCTACACCTTC. This encodes CASSYGTSYGYTF.